This T cell receptor (beta chain) appears in the sequencing data of a study of T cell clonality in common variable immunodeficiency. V gave up 3 bases and J gave up 1 base; unmatched junction bases: 8. Germline V CDR1 and CDR2: WNHNN, SYGVQD (reference sequence). The CDR3 is made up of 16 amino acids. Here immunoSEQ multiplex PCR was the method, and the copy in TCRdb shows in-frame clones only, minus some. Recorded here are 20,000 to 25,000 clones, none singletons. Points from the study as a whole: Authors noted CVID clonality's cause needs subpopulation repertoire sequencing. CVID subjects showed higher TCRbeta clonality than healthy controls. Reportedly, TCR beta sequences from common variable immunodeficiency showed fewer deletions and N-nucleotide insertions.

This clone is medium-sized (0.01 to 0.1%) within its sample. What it binds is not known. The CDR3 end lies 3 residues beyond the end of the read and is filled in from the germline J gene. The same CDR3 also results from other DNA sequences found in this sample. The V and J genes are TRBV10-1 and TRBJ2-5; 7 bases agree with TRBD2. This sequence was found in a human donor with common variable immunodeficiency. The sequenced sample consisted of peripheral blood mononuclear cells. The covered CDR3 bases are TGCGCCAGCAGTGATGGCGCAGCGGGGACCCAAGAGACC. The encoded protein is CASSDGAAGTQET. From start to end, the CDR3 is CASSDGAAGTQETQYF.